This record covers a single T cell receptor (beta chain). Germline CDR1 reads SGHKS; CDR2 reads YYEKEE (reference sequence). CDR3 length: 15 residues. V lost 0 bases to trimming and J lost 5 bases; unmatched junction nucleotides: 5. The record originates from a study of blood T cell repertoires in COVID-19. Study-wide context: The United States, Italy and Spain were the sources of the acute and convalescent COVID-19 samples. From T cells, B-cell-depleted T cells, or PBMCs came the material, which was cDNA or gDNA.

The study drew participants aged roughly 18 to 95 years from 20 to 30 US areas. Using immunoSEQ multiplex PCR, the repertoire was profiled, and TCRdb retains in-frame clones only, with some absent. The data show about 330,000 clones, more than 75% seen once. This clonotype was obtained from a woman in her thirties who had recovered from COVID-19. The sequenced material came from PBMCs or T cells enriched from blood (not recorded which). V and J are TRBV5-5 and TRBJ2-5, with 9 bases fitting TRBD1. In nucleotides, the CDR3 is TGTGCCAGCAGCTTGGGGGACAGGGTAATCGAGACCCAGTACTTC. The encoded protein is CASSLGDRVIETQYF.